This TCR beta chain was profiled in a study of T cells in Graves' hyperthyroidism and ophthalmopathy. Findings and limits, study-wide: Among thyroid clonotypes expanded above 0.001, most also appeared in blood.

The V end was cut by 7 bases, the J end by 2 bases, with 15 bases between. Per germline, CDR1 SGHTA and CDR2 FQGNSA. The CDR3 is made up of 14 amino acids. Enrolled ophthalmopathy patients presented with a Clinical Activity Score of at least 3, a NOSPECS grade of at least 4, and disease duration under 3 months. The CDR3 regions of TCR beta were amplified from RNA transcripts. The HTBI primer set was used in a first-round RT-PCR of the TCR CDR3. Each CDR3 protein gets one entry after TCRdb re-called the multiplex PCR reads with MiXCR. The data show 640,000 or so distinct CDR3 sequences, 13% to 15% seen once. In its sample, this clonotype was seen a few times. Its antigen is unidentified. A much more abundant neighbour one base away suggests this may be a read error.

This TCR came from a woman younger than 30 with Graves' ophthalmopathy. The chain uses TRBV7-2 and TRBJ2-7, with D tentatively TRBD1 or TRBD2 (5 bases each). Material for sequencing was blood. The CDR3 sequence is CASTLVGTTYEQYF. The DNA of the CDR3 is TGTGCCAGCACCCTCGTGGGGACCACCTACGAGCAGTACTTC.